Listed below are T cell receptor beta chains from one sample, sequenced in a study of T cells in Graves' hyperthyroidism and ophthalmopathy. TCRdb analysed the multiplex PCR reads with MiXCR anew, one entry per CDR3 protein. The data show approximately 740,000 distinct CDR3 sequences, 12% to 15% seen once. Sequencing used blood. These receptors all come from a woman between 18 and 29 years old with Graves' hyperthyroidism. CDR3s include the opening cysteine and the closing phenylalanine or tryptophan. Fields, in order: V gene, J gene, CDR3 length, clone size, CDR3 protein. Clone size is given for some rows only: seen once, a few or many times, or a class if the clone is expanded.

>TRBV6-1|TRBJ2-7|13|-
CASRLAASYEQYF
>TRBV5-6|TRBJ1-1|17|-
CASSLVYIEGVSSEAFF
>TRBV6-2/TRBV6-3|TRBJ2-2|13|many
CASSRTTLGELFF
>TRBV18|TRBJ1-1|12|-
CASSVRGTEAFF
>TRBV6-6|TRBJ1-2|13|many
CASSYHSFYGYTF
>TRBV6-6|TRBJ2-3|14|many
CASSYRSSSDTQYF
>TRBV6-1|TRBJ2-7|14|few
CASSPIALSYEQYF
>TRBV6-2/TRBV6-3|TRBJ1-5|13|once
CASSYSAGQPQHF
>TRBV24-1|TRBJ2-1|14|many
CATGGGFSYNEQFF
>TRBV2|TRBJ2-1|15|many
CASSAGTGSNEGQFF
>TRBV12-3/TRBV12-4|TRBJ1-2|14|many
CASSFGQANYGYTF
>TRBV20-1|TRBJ2-3|13|-
CSARDTYVNAQYF
>TRBV28|TRBJ2-1|17|many
CASSQMGLAGGHNEQFF
>TRBV12-3/TRBV12-4|TRBJ2-1|10|many
CASSLYEQFF
>TRBV28|TRBJ1-5|14|few
CASSLLRVGQPQHF
>TRBV7-9|TRBJ2-7|13|many
CASRPTTGYEQYF
>TRBV7-3|TRBJ2-3|14|-
CASSFRASTDTQYF
>TRBV28|TRBJ2-2|15|many
CASSFPSGATGELFF
>TRBV2|TRBJ2-3|14|many
CASSWTSRTDTQYF
>TRBV6-1|TRBJ1-1|15|many
CASRSPRGPNTEAFF
>TRBV18|TRBJ2-7|13|-
CASSPGEGSEQYF
>TRBV30|TRBJ2-1|11|-
CAWSVISEQFF
>TRBV12-3/TRBV12-4|TRBJ2-7|15|-
CASSQHQSLSYEQYF
>TRBV19|TRBJ2-1|14|-
CASSIRGGANEQFF
>TRBV30|TRBJ1-1|13|few
CAWSEWVNTEAFF
>TRBV11-2|TRBJ1-5|14|many
CASSLYGLGQPQHF
>TRBV11-2|TRBJ2-3|15|many
CASSLEPDSTDTQYF
>TRBV6-1|TRBJ2-7|14|many
CASRDREVIYEQYF
>TRBV24-1|TRBJ2-7|16|-
CATSDSRRTGLYEQYF
>TRBV20-1|TRBJ1-6|17|-
CSAPFLDSSFTDSPLHF
>TRBV4-1|TRBJ2-7|16|-
CASSHQGGASTYEQYF
>TRBV7-2|TRBJ2-3|21|-
CASSLVAGTSGRMTSTDTQYF
>TRBV28|TRBJ1-2|14|-
CASREVTGTYGYTF
>TRBV6-1|TRBJ2-7|16|few
CASSFSPLATTYEQYF
>TRBV27|TRBJ2-7|13|-
CASSGGGLRGQYF
>TRBV7-8|TRBJ2-1|12|many
CASSQSSNEQFF
>TRBV30|TRBJ2-5|13|many
CASRTPPQETQYF
>TRBV12-3/TRBV12-4|TRBJ2-7|15|many
CASSPMGRKTYEQYF
>TRBV5-1|TRBJ1-1|14|-
CASSPLGMNTEAFF
>TRBV5-1|TRBJ1-2|11|many
CASSLTGDYTF
>TRBV29-1|TRBJ1-2|15|many
CSVGGTGGPNYGYTF
>TRBV3-1|TRBJ2-2|13|many
CASSRMNTGELFF
>TRBV30|TRBJ1-6|16|few
CAWSEGTGQGWSPLHF
>TRBV28|TRBJ1-5|15|many
CASSSGQGVDQPQHF
>TRBV20-1|TRBJ1-1|13|many
CSAPGLLNTEAFF
>TRBV29-1|TRBJ2-3|15|few
CSVVGGLSSTDTQYF
>TRBV4-3|TRBJ1-1|16|many
CASSPTPELEDTEAFF
>TRBV20-1|TRBJ2-7|15|few
CSAGFSDPEAYEQYF
>TRBV7-9|TRBJ2-2|14|-
CASRREASTGELFF
>TRBV11-2|TRBJ2-2|15|-
CASGLRTSGSGELFF
>TRBV5-1|TRBJ2-7|14|many
CASRGLVTSYEQYF
>TRBV2|TRBJ2-3|14|many
CASKLGSTSDTQYF
>TRBV10-3|TRBJ2-1|16|-
CAISGGPGLTYNEQFF
>TRBV11-2|TRBJ2-1|18|few
CASSLRGASGTIKNEQFF